This entry features one TCR beta chain sequence. Its antigen is currently unknown. The authors extracted RNA and reverse transcribed it into cDNA as the sequencing template. Assay: immunoSEQ multiplex PCR; the TCRdb copy retains only in-frame clones and omits some. Here the sample spans more than 200,000 clones, around 66% being singletons. Germline V CDR1 and CDR2: SQVTM, ANQGSEA. CDR3 length equals 11 residues. Deletions cut 7 bases from V and 7 bases from J, with 11 bases between. As for treatment: oral pan-JAK inhibitor, 5-10 mg twice daily. The sample comes from a study of CD8+ T cells in alopecia areata. Study overall: Treatment comprised oral tofacitinib, 5 to 10 mg twice daily, in treated patients.

Study-wide results and caveats: Scalp sample sequencing also detects resident alphabeta T cells of normal skin. Tofacitinib significantly lowered scalp clonality and expanded CD8+ clones among the top 100.

This TCR was sampled from a human donor with alopecia areata. The sample here was CD4+ T cells sorted from blood, taken at week 4, from a patient treated with tofacitinib. The rearrangement joins TRBV29-1 to TRBJ2-1; D is perhaps TRBD1 (5 bases). The CDR3 DNA sequence: TGCAGCGGTTATGGGGCAAATGAGCAGTTCTTC. Its protein is CSGYGANEQFF.